This TCR beta chain stems from a study of blood T cells in healthy people across ages. The second PCR ran about 6 to 11 cycles with a sample-barcoded 5' primer and J-beta primers. MiXCR was run by TCRdb on the 5' RACE reads, yielding one entry per CDR3 protein. This table holds about 1,400,000 distinct CDR3 sequences, around 55% found once. The CDR3 totals 18 residues. CDR1 DFQATT and CDR2 SNEGSKA come from the germline V gene (reference sequence). Notes on the study in general: PBMC samples, being unsorted, prevented any conclusive comparison of naive and antigen-experienced cells.

This clonotype showed up just a few times. Antigen specificity is unknown. The chain employs TRBV20-1 and TRBJ2-4; 11 bases are a match to TRBD2. The J call may be mistaken, given a closer DNA end match to TRBJ2-7. Sample: blood. This TCR was sampled from a man aged 18 to 29 in good health. The chain's CDR3 is CSARGGTSGTASVYEQYF. In nucleotides, the CDR3 is TGCAGTGCTAGAGGGGGGACTAGCGGAACCGCGTCGGTTTACGAGCAGTACTTC.